These 22 T cell receptor beta chains were all obtained from the same sample, sequenced in a study of blood T cell repertoires in COVID-19. TCRdb's table, derived via immunoSEQ multiplex PCR, lists solely in-frame clones and lacks some. Of 300,000 to 400,000 clones listed, 88% are singletons. The specimen was peripheral blood. These receptors were obtained from a woman in her forties or fifties with active or convalescent COVID-19.

V usage is TRBV18 and J usage is TRBJ2-3; D is possibly TRBD1 (6 bases). V lost 1 base, J lost 6 bases, and 8 bases lay in between. This CDR3 region has 13 residues. Germline lookup yields CDR1 KGHSH and CDR2 LQKENI. In nucleotides, the CDR3 is TGTGCCAGCTCACCACGAAGGGGGGATACGCAGTATTTT. Amino acid sequence: CASSPRRGDTQYF.

The chain uses TRBV27 and TRBJ1-1, with D possibly being TRBD1 (6 bases). V was cut by 5 bases and J by 4 bases, with 11 bases left in between. Germline lookup yields CDR1 MNHEY and CDR2 SMNVEV (reference sequence). This CDR3 region has 13 residues. The CDR3 DNA reads TGTGCCAGCAGTACAACAGGGTTCACTGAAGCTTTCTTT. Protein: CASSTTGFTEAFF.

J is TRBJ2-2 and V is TRBV7-3, with 14 bases identical to TRBD2. V trimming: 4 bases; J trimming: 1 base; junction bases outside the gene matches: 8. In germline, CDR1 is SGHTA, CDR2 FQGTGA. The CDR3 has 19 amino acids. The CDR3 region has the DNA TGTGCCAGCAGCTCCGGGACTAGCGGGAGAGCAAAGAACACCGGGGAGCTGTTTTTT. Translating gives CASSSGTSGRAKNTGELFF.

This clone was seen only a few times. The gene calls are TRBV27 and TRBJ2-7; D gene uncertain. The germline V and J ends were trimmed by 3 bases and 6 bases, with 12 bases remaining between them. Germline CDR1 and CDR2: MNHEY and SMNVEV (reference sequence). This CDR3 contains 13 residues. Here the CDR3 DNA reads TGTGCCAGCAGTTTTCGCGGCCCCCGCGAGCAGTACTTC. This sequence encodes CASSFRGPREQYF.

The chain couples TRBV28 to TRBJ1-2, with TRBD1 identical over 8 bases. The CDR3 consists of 16 residues. Germline V gene data show CDR1 as MDHEN and CDR2 as SYDVKM. The V and J ends lost 2 bases and 7 bases, in that order; junction bases with no gene match: 12. In DNA, the CDR3 is TGTGCCAGCAGTTTACCACCGGGACAGGAAACCTCTGGCTACACCTTC. It yields the protein CASSLPPGQETSGYTF.

The rearrangement joins TRBV18 to TRBJ2-7, with a weak D call TRBD1 (6 bases). The CDR3 consists of 15 residues. The germline CDR1 and CDR2 sequences are KGHSH and LQKENI. The V end was cut by 3 bases, the J end by 3 bases, with 15 bases between. CDR3 bases: TGTGCCAGCTCACCGGGTACTCTACAGGGCTACGAGCAGTACTTC. Protein sequence: CASSPGTLQGYEQYF.

The chain recombines TRBV27 with TRBJ2-7; 8 bases line up with TRBD1. CDR1 MNHEY and CDR2 SMNVEV come from the germline V gene (reference sequence). There are 14 residues in the CDR3. V dropped 8 bases and J dropped 2; count of bases not matched to a gene: 8. CDR3 sequence reads: CASSSGQGPYEQYF. CDR3 nucleotide sequence: TGTGCCAGCTCAAGTGGACAGGGTCCCTACGAGCAGTACTTC.

The chain couples TRBV5-1 to TRBJ2-1, with D possibly TRBD1 on 5 matching bases. CDR3 size: 15 residues. Deletions cut 4 bases from V and 3 bases from J, with 14 bases between. Germline CDR1 SGHRS, CDR2 YFSETQ. The CDR3 DNA reads TGCGCCAGCAGCCCCGACGACAGTTACTACAATGAGCAGTTCTTC. Its protein product is CASSPDDSYYNEQFF.

The genes are TRBV9 and TRBJ1-1; 7 nucleotides align to TRBD1. The V and J ends lost 4 bases and 3 bases, in that order; junction bases with no gene match: 12. In germline, CDR1 is SGDLS, CDR2 YYNGEE. The CDR3 contains 16 residues. CDR3 amino acids: CASSPRQGTWDTEAFF. The CDR3 DNA sequence: TGTGCCAGCAGCCCGAGACAGGGTACTTGGGACACTGAAGCTTTCTTT.

V usage is TRBV6-1 and J usage is TRBJ2-1; TRBD2 aligns across 7 bases. Germline V gene data show CDR1 as MNHNS and CDR2 as SASEGT. The CDR3 loop spans 17 amino acids. Trimming at V came to 1 base and at J to 0 bases, leaving 6 bases not matched to a gene. This CDR3 reads CASSEVLAASSYNEQFF. The CDR3 DNA sequence: TGTGCCAGCAGTGAAGTTCTAGCGGCAAGCTCCTACAATGAGCAGTTCTTC.

The chain joins TRBV5-4 to TRBJ2-2; 8 bases are a match to TRBD1. With 4 bases clipped from V and 3 bases from J, the junction kept 8 bases outside the gene matches. CDR1 SGHNT and CDR2 YYREEE come from the germline V gene (reference sequence). This CDR3 is built from 16 residues. Here the CDR3 DNA reads TGTGCCAGCAGCATACCAGGGGGCTCGGACACCGGGGAGCTGTTTTTT. Protein: CASSIPGGSDTGELFF.

V usage is TRBV18 and J usage is TRBJ2-4, with 8 nucleotides matching TRBD2. There are 17 residues in the CDR3. Germline trimming cut 3 bases from V and 6 bases from J; bases unmatched to any gene: 13. Per germline, CDR1 KGHSH and CDR2 LQKENI. Written as DNA, the CDR3 is TGTGCCAGCTCACCCCCGCTAGCGGGTCAGGGTCGAAACATTCAGTACTTC. This translates into CASSPPLAGQGRNIQYF.

The CDR3 region is CASSLQQAVNEKLFF. The CDR3 coding sequence is TGCGCCAGCAGCTTGCAACAGGCCGTCAATGAAAAACTGTTTTTT. The V gene is TRBV5-1, the J gene TRBJ1-4; D perhaps matches TRBD1 (5 bases). The CDR3 is 15 amino acids. Germline V CDR1 and CDR2: SGHRS, YFSETQ. Trimming cost V 1 base and J 5 bases, with 12 bases left between them.

The chain carries TRBV28 and TRBJ2-7, with D unclear. V was cut by 1 base and J by 2 bases, with 15 bases left in between. This CDR3 contains 16 residues. Germline V CDR1 and CDR2: MDHEN, SYDVKM. CDR3 region: CASSLSVRNFAYEQYF. The CDR3 DNA follows: TGTGCCAGCAGTTTATCGGTTCGTAACTTCGCCTACGAGCAGTACTTC. The whole variable domain, filled in from reference TRBV28 and TRBJ2-7, reads DVKVTQSSRYLVKRTGEKVFLECVQDMDHENMFWYRQDPGLGLRLIYFSYDVKMKEKGDIPEGYSVSREKKERFSLILESASTNQTSMYLCASSLSVRNFAYEQYFGPGTRLTVT.

The V call is TRBV7-2, the J call TRBJ2-3, with D uncertain. Germline CDR1 reads SGHTA; CDR2 reads FQGNSA. The CDR3 loop spans 17 amino acids. Trimming shortened V by 3 bases and J by 0 bases, and 16 bases separated the two germline ends. DNA for the CDR3: TGTGCCAGCAGCTTCCCCCCAAAAGCGACTAGCACAGATACGCAGTATTTT. Amino acid sequence: CASSFPPKATSTDTQYF.

The gene calls are TRBV7-6 and TRBJ2-1, with D unresolved. Trimming cost V 3 bases and J 4 bases, with 10 bases left between them. Germline CDR1 is SGHVS and CDR2 is FNYEAQ. This CDR3 is 14 amino acids long. CDR3 nucleotides: TGTGCCAGCAGCTTGGGCACCCTTTACAATGAGCAGTTCTTC. Residues: CASSLGTLYNEQFF.

The chain employs TRBV30 and TRBJ2-1; D might be TRBD1 (7 bases). This CDR3 region has 14 residues. Trimming removed 5 bases at V and 10 bases at J, with 21 bases between. Per germline, CDR1 GTSNPN and CDR2 SVGIG (reference sequence). The CDR3 sequence: CAWDIGGQGGEQFF. The CDR3, as DNA: TGTGCCTGGGACATCGGTGGGCAGGGGGGCGAGCAGTTCTTC.

In regard to this clone: In the same sample, other DNA sequences code for this CDR3. The gene calls are TRBV30 and TRBJ2-1, with no clear D. Germline-derived CDR1 and CDR2 are GTSNPN and SVGIG (reference sequence). Trimming stripped 0 bases from V and 10 bases from J, with 7 bases between. The CDR3 sequence is 11 residues long. The CDR3 bases are TGTGCCTGGAGTGTCGCAGTAGAGCAGTTCTTC. Its protein product is CAWSVAVEQFF.

This CDR3 is CASSLVMAVSGNTIYF. CDR3 DNA sequence: TGTGCCAGCAGCTTAGTAATGGCAGTCTCTGGAAACACCATATATTTT. The chain couples TRBV7-2 to TRBJ1-3; D is unresolved. The CDR3 consists of 16 residues. V dropped 1 base and J dropped 0 bases, with 10 bases sitting between them. Germline CDR1 SGHTA, CDR2 FQGNSA.

The genes are TRBV18 and TRBJ1-1, with TRBD1 identical over 8 bases. The V segment lost 1 base and the J segment 7 bases; nucleotides outside the gene matches: 2. The CDR3 runs to 13 residues. Germline CDR1 reads KGHSH; CDR2 reads LQKENI. The CDR3, as DNA: TGTGCCAGCTCACCACGGACAGGGAGTGAAGCTTTCTTT. Encoded protein: CASSPRTGSEAFF.

The chain joins TRBV11-3 to TRBJ2-1; D is possibly TRBD1 (6 bases). In germline, CDR1 is SGHNT, CDR2 YENEEA. The CDR3 totals 15 residues. Trimming pared 4 bases from V and 0 bases from J, leaving 10 bases between. Written as DNA, the CDR3 is TGTGCCAGCAGCTCGGGACAAGGCTCCTACAATGAGCAGTTCTTC. Amino acids: CASSSGQGSYNEQFF.

The rearrangement joins TRBV2 to TRBJ2-7; 7 bases line up with TRBD1. Looked up from germline, CDR1 is SNHLY and CDR2 is FYNNEI. Unmatched junction bases numbered 5, after V lost 6 bases and J lost 3 bases. The CDR3 has 13 residues. CDR3 sequence reads: CASRADRIYEQYF. DNA for the CDR3: TGTGCCAGCAGGGCGGACAGGATCTACGAGCAGTACTTC. Combining the CDR3 with reference TRBV2 and TRBJ2-7 gives the whole variable domain EPEVTQTPSHQVTQMGQEVILRCVPISNHLYFYWYRQILGQKVEFLVSFYNNEISEKSEIFDDQFSVERPDGSNFTLKIRSTKLEDSAMYFCASRADRIYEQYFGPGTRLTVT.